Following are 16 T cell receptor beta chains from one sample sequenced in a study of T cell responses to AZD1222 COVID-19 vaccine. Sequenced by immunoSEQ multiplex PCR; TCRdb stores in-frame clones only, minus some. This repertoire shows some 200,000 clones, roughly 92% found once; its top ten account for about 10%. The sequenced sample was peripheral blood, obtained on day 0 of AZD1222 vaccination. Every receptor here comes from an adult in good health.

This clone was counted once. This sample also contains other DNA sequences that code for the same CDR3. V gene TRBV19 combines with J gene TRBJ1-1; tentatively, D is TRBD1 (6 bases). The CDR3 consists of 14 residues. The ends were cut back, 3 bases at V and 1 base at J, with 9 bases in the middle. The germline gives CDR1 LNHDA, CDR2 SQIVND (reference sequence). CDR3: CASSIGRGNTEAFF. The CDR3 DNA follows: TGTGCCAGTAGTATTGGCAGGGGGAACACTGAAGCTTTCTTT.

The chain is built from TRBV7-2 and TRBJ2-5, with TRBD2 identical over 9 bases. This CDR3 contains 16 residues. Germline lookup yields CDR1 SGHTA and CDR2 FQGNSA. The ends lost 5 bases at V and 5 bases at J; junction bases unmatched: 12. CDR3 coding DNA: TGTGCCAGCAGCCCCGGGGTAGCGGGGGCTCGGGAGACCCAGTACTTC. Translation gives CASSPGVAGARETQYF.

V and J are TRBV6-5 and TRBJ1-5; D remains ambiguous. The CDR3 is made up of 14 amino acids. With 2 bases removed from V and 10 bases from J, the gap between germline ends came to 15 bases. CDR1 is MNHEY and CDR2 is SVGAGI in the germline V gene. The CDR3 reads CASSYRGLGSPQHF. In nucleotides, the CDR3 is TGTGCCAGCAGTTACCGTGGCCTCGGATCCCCCCAGCATTTT.

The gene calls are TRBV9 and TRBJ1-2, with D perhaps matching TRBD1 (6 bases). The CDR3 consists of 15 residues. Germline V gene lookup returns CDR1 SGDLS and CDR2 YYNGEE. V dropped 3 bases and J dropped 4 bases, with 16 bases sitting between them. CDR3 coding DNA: TGTGCCAGCAGCGAGCCCACCGGGACACCCTATGGCTACACCTTC. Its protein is CASSEPTGTPYGYTF.

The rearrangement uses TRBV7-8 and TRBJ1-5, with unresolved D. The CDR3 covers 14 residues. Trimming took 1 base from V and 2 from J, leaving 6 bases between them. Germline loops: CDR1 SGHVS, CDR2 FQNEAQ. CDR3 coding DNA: TGTGCCAGCAGCTTAGTGGAAGGCAATCAGCCCCAGCATTTT. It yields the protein CASSLVEGNQPQHF.

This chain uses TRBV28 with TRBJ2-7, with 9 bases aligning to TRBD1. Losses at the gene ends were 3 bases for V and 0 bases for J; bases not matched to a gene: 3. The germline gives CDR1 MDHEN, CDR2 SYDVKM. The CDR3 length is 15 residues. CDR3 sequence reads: CASSFGGQGSYEQYF. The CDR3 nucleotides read TGTGCCAGCAGTTTTGGGGGACAGGGCTCCTACGAGCAGTACTTC. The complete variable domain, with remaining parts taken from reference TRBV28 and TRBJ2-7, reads DVKVTQSSRYLVKRTGEKVFLECVQDMDHENMFWYRQDPGLGLRLIYFSYDVKMKEKGDIPEGYSVSREKKERFSLILESASTNQTSMYLCASSFGGQGSYEQYFGPGTRLTVT.

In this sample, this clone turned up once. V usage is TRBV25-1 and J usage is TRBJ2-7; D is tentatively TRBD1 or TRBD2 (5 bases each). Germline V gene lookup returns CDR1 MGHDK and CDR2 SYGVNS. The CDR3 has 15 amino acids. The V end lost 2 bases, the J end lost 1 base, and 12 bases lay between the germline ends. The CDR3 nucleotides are TGTGCCAGCAGTGAAGTAGGGGACGGGTCCTACGAGCAGTACTTC. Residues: CASSEVGDGSYEQYF.

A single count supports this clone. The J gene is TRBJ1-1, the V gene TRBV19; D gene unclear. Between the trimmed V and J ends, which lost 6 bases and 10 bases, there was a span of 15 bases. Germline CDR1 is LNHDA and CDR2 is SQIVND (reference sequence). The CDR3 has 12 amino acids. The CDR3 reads CASRAATSRAFF. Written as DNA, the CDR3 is TGTGCCAGTAGAGCTGCAACGAGTAGAGCTTTCTTT.

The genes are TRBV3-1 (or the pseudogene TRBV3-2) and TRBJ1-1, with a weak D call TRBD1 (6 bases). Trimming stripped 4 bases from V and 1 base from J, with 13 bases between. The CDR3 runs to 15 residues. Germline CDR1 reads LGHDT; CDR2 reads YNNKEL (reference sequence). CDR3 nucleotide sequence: TGTGCCAGCAGCCTTTTTCCGACAGGGAACACTGAAGCTTTCTTT. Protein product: CASSLFPTGNTEAFF.

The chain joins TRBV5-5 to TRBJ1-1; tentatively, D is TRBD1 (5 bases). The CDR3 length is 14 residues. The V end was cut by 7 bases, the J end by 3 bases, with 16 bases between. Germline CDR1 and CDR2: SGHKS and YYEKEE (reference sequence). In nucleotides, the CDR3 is TGTGCCAGCGTATCCAACGGGGGTTACACTGAAGCTTTCTTT. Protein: CASVSNGGYTEAFF.

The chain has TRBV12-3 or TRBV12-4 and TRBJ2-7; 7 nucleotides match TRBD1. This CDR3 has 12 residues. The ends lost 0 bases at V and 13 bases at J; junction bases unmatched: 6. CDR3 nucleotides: TGTGCCAGCAGTTTAGCCCGACAGGGAGAATACTTC. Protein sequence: CASSLARQGEYF.

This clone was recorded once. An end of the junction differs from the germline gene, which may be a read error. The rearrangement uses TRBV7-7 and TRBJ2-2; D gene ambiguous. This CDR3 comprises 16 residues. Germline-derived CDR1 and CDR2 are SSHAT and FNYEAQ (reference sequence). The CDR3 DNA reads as TGTGCTAGCAGCTTCGGGCACACATCGAACACCGGGGAGCTGTTTTTT. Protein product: CASSFGHTSNTGELFF.

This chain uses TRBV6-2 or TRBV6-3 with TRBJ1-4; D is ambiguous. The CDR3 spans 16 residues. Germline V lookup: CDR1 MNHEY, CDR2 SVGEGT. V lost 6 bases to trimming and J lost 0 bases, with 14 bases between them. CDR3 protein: CASSPHGPATNEKLFF. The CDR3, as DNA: TGTGCCAGCAGCCCTCACGGGCCCGCAACTAATGAAAAACTGTTTTTT.

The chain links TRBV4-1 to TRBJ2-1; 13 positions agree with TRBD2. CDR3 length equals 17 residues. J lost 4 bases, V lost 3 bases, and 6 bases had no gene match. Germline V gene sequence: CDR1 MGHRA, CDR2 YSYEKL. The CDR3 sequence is CASSQEGLAGHYNEQFF. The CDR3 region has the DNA TGCGCCAGCAGCCAGGAGGGACTAGCGGGACATTACAATGAGCAGTTCTTC.

CDR3 residues: CASSFGRNNQPQHF. CDR3 coding DNA: TGTGCCAGCAGTTTCGGTAGGAACAATCAGCCCCAGCATTTT. The chain has TRBV6-5 and TRBJ1-5; D remains ambiguous. CDR1 and CDR2 from the germline V gene are MNHEY and SVGAGI. V lost 4 bases and J lost 3, with 10 bases in between. This CDR3 has 14 residues.

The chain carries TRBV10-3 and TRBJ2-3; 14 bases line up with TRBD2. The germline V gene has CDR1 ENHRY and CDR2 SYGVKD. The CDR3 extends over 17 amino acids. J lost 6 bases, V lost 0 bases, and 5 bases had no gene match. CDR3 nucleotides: TGTGCCATCAGTGAGTCGACTAGCGGGGGGGCCAGGGATACGCAGTATTTT. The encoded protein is CAISESTSGGARDTQYF.